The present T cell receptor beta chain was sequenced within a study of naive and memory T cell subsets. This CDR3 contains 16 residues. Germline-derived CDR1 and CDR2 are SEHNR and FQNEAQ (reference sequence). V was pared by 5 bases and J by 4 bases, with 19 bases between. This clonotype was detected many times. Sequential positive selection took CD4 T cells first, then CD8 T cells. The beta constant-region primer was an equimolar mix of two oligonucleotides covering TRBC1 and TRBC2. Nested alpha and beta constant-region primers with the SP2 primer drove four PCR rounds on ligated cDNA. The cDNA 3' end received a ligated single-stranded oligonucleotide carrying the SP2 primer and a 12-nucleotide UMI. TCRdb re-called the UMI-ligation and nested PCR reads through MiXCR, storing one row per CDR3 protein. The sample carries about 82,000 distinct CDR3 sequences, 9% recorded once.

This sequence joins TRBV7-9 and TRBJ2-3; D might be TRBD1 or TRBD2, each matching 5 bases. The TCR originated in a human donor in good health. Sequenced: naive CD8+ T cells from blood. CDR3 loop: CASSPPGPQRADTQYF. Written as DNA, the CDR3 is TGTGCCAGCAGCCCACCGGGACCTCAGAGGGCAGATACGCAGTATTTT.